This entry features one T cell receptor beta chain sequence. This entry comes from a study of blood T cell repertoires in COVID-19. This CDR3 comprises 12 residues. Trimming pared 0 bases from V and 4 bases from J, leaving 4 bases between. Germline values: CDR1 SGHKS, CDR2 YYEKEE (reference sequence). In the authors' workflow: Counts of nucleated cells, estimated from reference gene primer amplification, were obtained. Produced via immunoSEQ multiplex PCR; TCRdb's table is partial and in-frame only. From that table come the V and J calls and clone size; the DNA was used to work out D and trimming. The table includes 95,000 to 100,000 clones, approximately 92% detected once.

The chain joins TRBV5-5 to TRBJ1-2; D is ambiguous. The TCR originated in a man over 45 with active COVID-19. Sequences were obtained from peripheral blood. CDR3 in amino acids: CASSLGGYGYTF. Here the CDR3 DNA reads TGTGCCAGCAGCTTGGGCGGCTATGGCTACACCTTC. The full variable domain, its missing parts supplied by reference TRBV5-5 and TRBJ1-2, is DAGVTQSPTHLIKTRGQQVTLRCSPISGHKSVSWYQQVLGQGPQFIFQYYEKEERGRGNFPDRFSARQFPNYSSELNVNALLLGDSALYLCASSLGGYGYTFGSGTRLTVV.